The 28 T cell receptor beta chains below come from one sample, sequenced in a study of blood T cell repertoires in COVID-19. The repertoire was sequenced with immunoSEQ multiplex PCR; TCRdb's copy has only in-frame clones and lacks some. The sample contains approximately 280,000 clones, 70% to 90% of which appear only once. The sequencing input was peripheral blood. The source of these receptors is a woman aged 65 to 85 with acute or convalescent COVID-19.

CDR3 sequence reads: CASSLTGQAYEQYF. The CDR3 bases are TGTGCCAGCAGCTTGACCGGACAGGCCTACGAGCAGTACTTC. V and J are TRBV5-6 and TRBJ2-7, with TRBD1 matching over 7 bases. The CDR3 sequence is 14 residues long. J lost 2 bases, V lost 1 base, and 3 bases had no gene match. The germline CDR1 and CDR2 sequences are SGHDT and YYEEEE.

The V call is TRBV27, the J call TRBJ2-1; 10 positions match TRBD2. Germline V CDR1 and CDR2: MNHEY, SMNVEV (reference sequence). V lost 5 bases and J lost 3; bases outside the gene matches: 4. The CDR3 totals 15 residues. This CDR3 reads CASSLIAGGYNEQFF. The DNA for the CDR3 is TGTGCCAGCAGTCTAATAGCGGGGGGCTACAATGAGCAGTTCTTC.

The CDR3 DNA sequence: TGTGCCAGCAGCTCTTTAGCGGGGGCCTACAATGAGCAGTTCTTC. This gives the protein CASSSLAGAYNEQFF. The V gene is TRBV6-6, the J gene TRBJ2-1, with TRBD2 matching 9 bases. The V segment lost 6 bases and the J segment 2 bases; nucleotides outside the gene matches: 5. The CDR3 has 15 residues. The germline CDR1 and CDR2 sequences are MNHNY and SVGAGI (reference sequence).

The chain combines TRBV30 with TRBJ1-3, with D possibly being TRBD1 (5 bases). The germline V gene has CDR1 GTSNPN and CDR2 SVGIG (reference sequence). The CDR3 consists of 13 residues. V lost 3 bases to trimming and J lost 2 bases, with 8 bases between them. Here the CDR3 reads CAWSQGAGNTIYF. The CDR3 DNA is TGTGCCTGGAGCCAGGGTGCTGGAAACACCATATATTTT.

This rearrangement joins TRBV20-1 to TRBJ1-1, with D unresolved. CDR1 is DFQATT and CDR2 is SNEGSKA in the germline V gene (reference sequence). This CDR3 is built from 11 residues. Trimming took 5 bases from V and 5 from J, leaving 9 bases between them. This chain's CDR3 is CSAGPQTEAFF. In nucleotides, the CDR3 is TGCAGTGCTGGCCCCCAAACTGAAGCTTTCTTT.

This chain uses TRBV3-1 (or the pseudogene TRBV3-2) with TRBJ2-1; D may be TRBD2 (6 bases). CDR3 length equals 16 residues. V was shortened by 4 bases and J by 4 bases, with 17 bases between the two germline ends. Germline V gene data show CDR1 as LGHDT and CDR2 as YNNKEL (reference sequence). Here the CDR3 reads CASSPFSGGPYNEQFF. The CDR3 coding sequence is TGTGCCAGCAGCCCTTTTTCCGGGGGTCCATACAATGAGCAGTTCTTC.

The table lists this clone with a count of one. The rearrangement joins TRBV4-1 to TRBJ2-5; 7 bases fit TRBD2. The CDR3 sequence is 15 residues long. Trimming removed 1 base from V and 7 bases from J; junction bases left unmatched: 9. Per germline, CDR1 MGHRA and CDR2 YSYEKL. CDR3 DNA sequence: TGCGCCAGCAGCCAAGGCGGCAGCGGGGTTGTGACCCAGTACTTC. Amino acid sequence: CASSQGGSGVVTQYF.

The gene calls are TRBV27 and TRBJ2-7; 9 nucleotides agree with TRBD1. Per germline, CDR1 MNHEY and CDR2 SMNVEV (reference sequence). J lost 0 bases, V lost 0 bases, and 3 bases had no gene match. The CDR3 sequence is 16 residues long. CDR3 coding DNA: TGTGCCAGCAGTTTATCTGGGACAGGGAGCTCCTACGAGCAGTACTTC. This translates into CASSLSGTGSSYEQYF.

This chain joins TRBV10-3 and TRBJ1-1, with D unresolved. Trimming stripped 0 bases from V and 1 base from J, with 12 bases between. Germline CDR1 is ENHRY and CDR2 is SYGVKD. CDR3 size: 16 residues. For the CDR3, the DNA is TGTGCCATCAGTGAGTCGAGGAGAACCTCGAACACTGAAGCTTTCTTT. Protein product: CAISESRRTSNTEAFF.

The chain combines TRBV2 with TRBJ1-2; 7 bases are a match to TRBD1. Germline V gives CDR1 SNHLY, CDR2 FYNNEI. The CDR3 is 13 amino acids. Trimming removed 0 bases from V and 8 bases from J; junction bases left unmatched: 3. The CDR3 here is CASSEARGLGYTF. In DNA, the CDR3 is TGTGCCAGCAGTGAAGCGAGGGGGCTCGGCTACACCTTC. Full variable domain (remainder filled in from reference TRBV2 and TRBJ1-2): EPEVTQTPSHQVTQMGQEVILRCVPISNHLYFYWYRQILGQKVEFLVSFYNNEISEKSEIFDDQFSVERPDGSNFTLKIRSTKLEDSAMYFCASSEARGLGYTFGSGTRLTVV.

The chain carries TRBV18 and TRBJ1-5; D remains ambiguous. Deletions cut 3 bases from V and 9 bases from J, with 15 bases between. This CDR3 is 14 amino acids long. Germline V CDR1 and CDR2: KGHSH, LQKENI. CDR3 residues: CASSPEAPVGPQHF. CDR3 in DNA: TGTGCCAGCTCACCGGAGGCCCCCGTTGGGCCCCAGCATTTT. The full variable domain, in which reference TRBV18 and TRBJ1-5 provide the parts outside the CDR3, is NAGVMQNPRHLVRRRGQEARLRCSPMKGHSHVYWYRQLPEEGLKFMVYLQKENIIDESGMPKERFSAEFPKEGPSILRIQQVVRGDSAAYFCASSPEAPVGPQHFGDGTRLSIL.

The V gene is TRBV29-1, the J gene TRBJ2-5; 11 bases agree with TRBD2. Unmatched junction bases numbered 9, after V lost 3 bases and J lost 3 bases. Germline V gene sequence: CDR1 SQVTM, CDR2 ANQGSEA. The CDR3 is 16 amino acids. The CDR3 protein is CSVEGLAGGREETQYF. CDR3 nucleotides: TGCAGCGTTGAGGGGCTAGCGGGGGGCCGGGAAGAGACCCAGTACTTC.

This chain joins TRBV2 and TRBJ2-1, with D possibly TRBD1 on 7 matching bases. The V end lost 11 bases, the J end lost 4 bases, and 18 bases lay between the germline ends. The CDR3 runs to 14 residues. Per germline, CDR1 SNHLY and CDR2 FYNNEI. The CDR3 DNA is TGTGCCTGCCAGGGGGGTCTATGGTACAATGAGCAGTTCTTC. This codes for CACQGGLWYNEQFF.

This chain uses TRBV5-1 with TRBJ2-1; TRBD1 matches 11 bases. The CDR3 covers 15 residues. The ends lost 4 bases at V and 3 bases at J; junction bases unmatched: 3. Germline V gene lookup returns CDR1 SGHRS and CDR2 YFSETQ. For the CDR3, the DNA is TGCGCCAGCAGCCGGACAGGGGGCTACTACAATGAGCAGTTCTTC. Protein sequence: CASSRTGGYYNEQFF.

Concerning this clone itself: The same CDR3 can be traced to other DNA sequences in this sample. The V and J genes are TRBV12-3 or TRBV12-4 and TRBJ1-1; no reliable D call. The ends were cut back, 2 bases at V and 0 bases at J, with 4 bases in the middle. The CDR3 spans 13 residues. CDR3 nucleotide sequence: TGTGCCAGCAGTTTATTCTTGAACACTGAAGCTTTCTTT. It is translated as CASSLFLNTEAFF.

The V call is TRBV7-9, the J call TRBJ2-7; 12 bases align to TRBD2. The CDR3 spans 15 residues. Germline CDR1 SEHNR, CDR2 FQNEAQ (reference sequence). V lost 4 bases, J lost 5 bases, and 6 bases stayed unmatched. The CDR3 spells CASSYGASGGDEQYF. DNA of the CDR3: TGTGCCAGCAGCTACGGGGCTAGCGGGGGGGACGAGCAGTACTTC.

J is TRBJ2-1 and V is TRBV27, with TRBD2 identical over 13 bases. Germline CDR1 and CDR2: MNHEY and SMNVEV (reference sequence). There are 16 residues in the CDR3. V shed 1 base and J 7 bases; nucleotides not matched to a gene: 4. CDR3 sequence: CASSLWGTSGVNEQFF. CDR3 sequence (DNA): TGTGCCAGCAGTTTATGGGGGACTAGCGGGGTGAATGAGCAGTTCTTC.

The chain has TRBV5-1 and TRBJ2-1; 9 bases align to TRBD1. With 0 bases clipped from V and 0 bases from J, the junction kept 4 bases outside the gene matches. The CDR3 loop spans 17 amino acids. Germline loops: CDR1 SGHRS, CDR2 YFSETQ. The CDR3 loop is CASSLVYRGLSYNEQFF. The DNA of the CDR3 is TGCGCCAGCAGCTTGGTATACAGGGGGCTCTCCTACAATGAGCAGTTCTTC.

As for this clone: Other DNA variants within this sample encode the same CDR3. The V and J genes are TRBV12-3 or TRBV12-4 and TRBJ2-7; the D gene is possibly TRBD1 (6 bases). V was cut by 5 bases and J by 4 bases, with 6 bases left in between. The CDR3 is made up of 11 amino acids. CDR3 in amino acids: CASSQGYEQYF. The CDR3 DNA is TGTGCCAGCAGTCAGGGGTACGAGCAGTACTTC.

This clone was observed once. This chain joins TRBV4-1 and TRBJ2-7; D not certain. Trimming removed 8 bases from V and 6 bases from J, with 20 bases in between. The CDR3 extends over 14 amino acids. Germline V gene sequence: CDR1 MGHRA, CDR2 YSYEKL. CDR3 coding DNA: TGCGCCAGCGCAGATTACATTGGTACAACCGAGCAGTACTTC. Amino acid sequence: CASADYIGTTEQYF.

The chain recombines TRBV19 with TRBJ1-1, with 9 bases fitting TRBD1. The CDR3 has 17 residues. From germline, CDR1 is LNHDA and CDR2 SQIVND (reference sequence). With 6 bases clipped from V and 2 bases from J, the junction kept 13 bases outside the gene matches. The CDR3 nucleotides are TGTGCCAGTAGCCTACCCCCTTACAGGGGGCTTAACACTGAAGCTTTCTTT. Translated, it gives CASSLPPYRGLNTEAFF.

This CDR3 is CASWPGTLNTEAFF. The CDR3 nucleotides read TGTGCCAGCTGGCCCGGGACACTGAACACTGAAGCTTTCTTT. The chain is built from TRBV2 and TRBJ1-1, with a weak D call TRBD1 (6 bases). The germline gives CDR1 SNHLY, CDR2 FYNNEI. V was shortened by 8 bases and J by 0 bases, with 13 bases between the two germline ends. This CDR3 is built from 14 residues.

The V gene is TRBV7-9, the J gene TRBJ1-1, with D perhaps TRBD1 (6 bases). Trimming took 6 bases from V and 7 from J, leaving 15 bases between them. Germline V gene sequence: CDR1 SEHNR, CDR2 FQNEAQ (reference sequence). There are 13 residues in the CDR3. CDR3 DNA: TGTGCCAGCAGGCCAACAGGGTCGGGTGAAGCTTTCTTT. Its translation: CASRPTGSGEAFF. The full variable domain, completed using reference TRBV7-9 and TRBJ1-1, is DTGVSQNPRHKITKRGQNVTFRCDPISEHNRLYWYRQTLGQGPEFLTYFQNEAQLEKSRLLSDRFSAERPKGSFSTLEIQRTEQGDSAMYLCASRPTGSGEAFFGQGTRLTVV.

V usage is TRBV10-3 and J usage is TRBJ2-2; 8 bases match TRBD2. From germline, CDR1 is ENHRY and CDR2 SYGVKD. The CDR3 runs 16 residues. V trimming: 3 bases; J trimming: 2 bases; junction bases outside the gene matches: 5. The CDR3 sequence: CAISDEAGGNTGELFF. The DNA of the CDR3 is TGTGCCATCAGTGATGAGGCGGGGGGAAACACCGGGGAGCTGTTTTTT.

This chain uses TRBV4-1 with TRBJ2-4, with 16 bases lining up with TRBD2. V lost 4 bases and J lost 2; bases outside the gene matches: 5. Germline-derived CDR1 and CDR2 are MGHRA and YSYEKL. This CDR3 spans 18 amino acids. CDR3 sequence: CASSPGLAGGLPKNIQYF. The DNA of the CDR3 is TGCGCCAGCAGCCCGGGACTAGCGGGGGGGCTCCCCAAAAACATTCAGTACTTC.

V gene TRBV6-5 combines with J gene TRBJ1-1, with D unclear. The V and J ends lost 4 bases and 2 bases respectively, with 11 bases between them. Looked up from germline, CDR1 is MNHEY and CDR2 is SVGAGI. The CDR3 has 14 residues. CDR3 sequence: CASSSGLLNTEAFF. The CDR3 nucleotides read TGTGCCAGCAGTTCCGGACTCCTCAACACTGAAGCTTTCTTT.

The gene calls are TRBV14 and TRBJ2-1; 7 bases fit TRBD2. This CDR3 has 16 residues. In germline, CDR1 is SGHDN, CDR2 FVKESK. The junction had 10 bases not matched to a gene; V was cut back by 2 bases and J by 6 bases. The CDR3 region has the DNA TGTGCCAGCAGCCAATTTTACGGGGGGATAAGCAATGAGCAGTTCTTC. This encodes CASSQFYGGISNEQFF.

V and J are TRBV7-8 and TRBJ2-5; maybe TRBD1 (5 bases). CDR1 SGHVS and CDR2 FQNEAQ come from the germline V gene. Deletions cut 5 bases from V and 1 base from J, with 14 bases between. The CDR3 is 15 residues long. The DNA of the CDR3 is TGTGCCAGCAGCCCAAAAGGGGTATTCCAAGAGACCCAGTACTTC. It codes for CASSPKGVFQETQYF.